Shown below are 29 T cell receptor beta chains from a single sample sequenced in a study of T cells in Graves' hyperthyroidism and ophthalmopathy. There were TCR beta CDR3 regions amplified from RNA transcripts. When the TCR CDR3 underwent first-round RT-PCR, the HTBI primer set was used. TCRdb used MiXCR to reprocess the multiplex PCR reads, holding one entry per CDR3 protein. The sample includes 300,000 to 400,000 distinct CDR3 sequences, roughly 18% of them seen just once. Material: blood. The receptors come from a woman between 50 and 59 years old with Graves' hyperthyroidism.

This clonotype was seen only a few times. This sequence joins TRBV4-1 and TRBJ1-2; D is uncertain. The CDR3 runs to 14 residues. Trimming took off 7 bases at V and 4 bases at J, with 16 bases between the two ends. Germline V gene sequence: CDR1 MGHRA, CDR2 YSYEKL. CDR3 amino acids: CASTEADRSYGYTF. In DNA form, the CDR3 reads TGCGCCAGCACCGAAGCCGACCGATCCTATGGCTACACCTTC.

The sample holds many counts of this clonotype. The chain uses TRBV15 and TRBJ2-1; D may be TRBD1 (5 bases). Germline V gene lookup returns CDR1 LNHNV and CDR2 YYDKDF (reference sequence). Trimming pared 7 bases from V and 0 bases from J, leaving 13 bases between. There are 15 residues in the CDR3. The DNA of the CDR3 is TGTGCCACCACCGAGACAGTTACCTCCTACAATGAGCAGTTCTTC. This translates into CATTETVTSYNEQFF.

This clonotype was seen just once. V gene TRBV6-2 or TRBV6-3 combines with J gene TRBJ2-2; D uncertain. There are 16 residues in the CDR3. Germline V lookup: CDR1 MNHEY, CDR2 SVGEGT. Trimming shortened V by 6 bases and J by 4 bases, and 18 bases separated the two germline ends. The CDR3 DNA reads as TGTGCCAGCAGCCGATCGGCTAATCCCAGCACCGGGGAGCTGTTTTTT. Translation gives CASSRSANPSTGELFF.

There are a few counts of this clonotype. The chain has TRBV6-2 or TRBV6-3 and TRBJ2-7; 10 nucleotides line up with TRBD1. The V and J ends lost 0 bases and 4 bases, in that order; junction bases with no gene match: 6. Per the germline V gene, CDR1 is MNHEY and CDR2 is SVGEGT. This CDR3 region has 16 residues. The CDR3 here is CASSYSRDRGPYEQYF. In DNA, the CDR3 is TGTGCCAGCAGTTACTCCCGGGACAGGGGTCCTTACGAGCAGTACTTC.

This clonotype was found once. A clone one base away is much larger, so this may be a read error. This chain links TRBV7-8 with TRBJ2-7, with D unclear. The CDR3 spans 14 residues. Per the germline V gene, CDR1 is SGHVS and CDR2 is FQNEAQ. The chain's CDR3 is CASSSQEGSYEHYF. CDR3 nucleotides: TGTGCCAGCAGCTCCCAGGAAGGCTCCTACGAGCATTACTTC.

This clonotype has at least ten counts. V gene TRBV6-6 combines with J gene TRBJ1-1, with a tentative D call TRBD1 (6 bases). V gave up 2 bases and J gave up 0 bases, with 10 bases separating them. Germline CDR1 MNHNY, CDR2 SVGAGI (reference sequence). CDR3 length: 15 amino acids. CDR3 nucleotide sequence: TGTGCCAGCAGTTACGGGACACCCATGAACACTGAAGCTTTCTTT. It yields the protein CASSYGTPMNTEAFF.

This clonotype was seen ten or more times. The chain combines TRBV28 with TRBJ1-1; D is uncertain. This CDR3 is 13 amino acids long. Trimming cost V 3 bases and J 5 bases, with 10 bases left between them. CDR1 and CDR2 from the germline V gene are MDHEN and SYDVKM. This CDR3 is CASSFGEKTEAFF. As DNA, the CDR3 is TGTGCCAGCAGTTTTGGGGAAAAGACTGAAGCTTTCTTT.

There are many counts of this clonotype. This chain links TRBV11-1 with TRBJ2-7; 9 bases are a match to TRBD1. The CDR3 has 14 amino acids. The germline V gene has CDR1 SGHAT and CDR2 FQDESV (reference sequence). The V gene end was trimmed by 7 bases and the J gene end by 4 bases; junction bases not matched to a gene: 8. As DNA, the CDR3 is TGTGCCAGCAAGGCGGGACAGGGTATGTACGAGCAGTACTTC. Amino acids: CASKAGQGMYEQYF.

The V and J genes are TRBV13 and TRBJ1-4; 8 nucleotides line up with TRBD1. Looked up from germline, CDR1 is PRHDT and CDR2 is FYEKMQ (reference sequence). The CDR3 sequence is 16 residues long. V trimming: 3 bases; J trimming: 0 bases; junction bases outside the gene matches: 3. The CDR3 loop reads CASSLGQAATNEKLFF. The CDR3 DNA is TGTGCCAGCAGCTTGGGACAGGCAGCAACTAATGAAAAACTGTTTTTT.

This clonotype was counted at least ten times. The rearrangement joins TRBV18 to TRBJ2-5; 8 positions match TRBD2. Germline CDR1 reads KGHSH; CDR2 reads LQKENI. There are 17 residues in the CDR3. V shed 1 base, J shed 3 bases, and the junction held 10 bases outside the gene matches. The CDR3 DNA reads TGTGCCAGCTCACCACGTCCCCCGGGAGGGGGGGAAGAGACCCAGTACTTC. Translating gives CASSPRPPGGGEETQYF.

The sample holds many counts of this clonotype. V and J are TRBV28 and TRBJ1-1; D gene uncertain. The germline CDR1 and CDR2 sequences are MDHEN and SYDVKM. The V end lost 6 bases, the J end lost 7 bases, and 18 bases lay between the germline ends. There are 14 residues in the CDR3. In nucleotides, the CDR3 is TGTGCCAGCAGAGTTAGGTCGTTGATTAGTGAAGCTTTCTTT. Protein sequence: CASRVRSLISEAFF.

This clonotype was recorded a few times. The chain recombines TRBV6-1 with TRBJ2-7, with TRBD2 matching 9 bases. Trimming cost V 7 bases and J 3 bases; bases outside gene matches: 7. CDR3 length equals 14 residues. In germline, CDR1 is MNHNS, CDR2 SASEGT. CDR3 bases: TGTGCCAGCAAAGGGGCGGGAGGGGGCTACGAGCAGTACTTC. Translation: CASKGAGGGYEQYF.

Ten or more counts support this clonotype. J is TRBJ2-1 and V is TRBV3-1; maybe TRBD2 (5 bases). V dropped 1 base and J dropped 11 bases, with 12 bases sitting between them. The V gene's germline CDR1 is LGHDT and CDR2 YNNKEL (reference sequence). There are 13 residues in the CDR3. The CDR3 loop is CASSQGPSRKQFF. The CDR3 DNA follows: TGTGCCAGCAGCCAAGGTCCTAGCCGCAAGCAGTTCTTC.

This chain connects TRBV29-1 to TRBJ2-1; 12 positions agree with TRBD2. CDR1 and CDR2 (germline): SQVTM, ANQGSEA. This CDR3 is 13 amino acids long. The V gene end was trimmed by 5 bases and the J gene end by 9 bases; junction bases not matched to a gene: 5. The CDR3 spells CSVRLAGDFEQFF. In nucleotides, the CDR3 is TGCAGCGTTCGACTAGCGGGAGATTTTGAGCAGTTCTTC.

The V call is TRBV5-1, the J call TRBJ1-1; maybe TRBD1 (5 bases). CDR1 is SGHRS and CDR2 is YFSETQ in the germline V gene. Trimming shortened V by 1 base and J by 5 bases, and 12 bases separated the two germline ends. The CDR3 is made up of 14 amino acids. Here the CDR3 DNA reads TGCGCCAGCAGCTTGCATGGGGGGGGGACTGAAGCTTTCTTT. Amino acid sequence: CASSLHGGGTEAFF.

This clonotype was recorded at least ten times. The J gene is TRBJ2-5, the V gene TRBV6-1, with TRBD1 as a possible D gene (6 bases). The CDR3 sequence is 14 residues long. Germline V gene sequence: CDR1 MNHNS, CDR2 SASEGT. The V end lost 6 bases, the J end lost 5 bases, and 16 bases lay between the germline ends. The CDR3 loop reads CASRTIGGRETQYF. Here the CDR3 DNA reads TGTGCCAGCAGAACCATAGGGGGTAGGGAGACCCAGTACTTC.

V and J are TRBV7-8 and TRBJ1-1; D is unclear. The CDR3 has 14 amino acids. Germline V gene lookup returns CDR1 SGHVS and CDR2 FQNEAQ. V was cut by 5 bases and J by 4 bases, with 14 bases left in between. CDR3 in amino acids: CASSPYRRVTEAFF. In nucleotides, the CDR3 is TGTGCCAGCAGCCCCTACCGGAGGGTCACTGAAGCTTTCTTT.

In its sample, this clonotype was seen many times. The gene calls are TRBV2 and TRBJ1-2, with D possibly TRBD1 on 5 matching bases. CDR1 and CDR2 (germline): SNHLY, FYNNEI. The CDR3 covers 14 residues. V lost 7 bases, J lost 9 bases, and 21 bases lay in between. CDR3 loop: CASIEGGAGTSYTF. CDR3 DNA sequence: TGTGCCAGCATCGAGGGAGGGGCAGGCACAAGCTACACCTTC.

This clonotype was seen a few times. The chain is built from TRBV18 and TRBJ2-7; perhaps TRBD1 as D (6 bases). CDR1 is KGHSH, CDR2 LQKENI, per germline. The ends were cut back, 8 bases at V and 0 bases at J, with 11 bases in the middle. CDR3 length: 13 residues. The CDR3: CASRPDSSYEQYF. The CDR3 DNA follows: TGTGCCAGCAGGCCGGACAGCTCCTACGAGCAGTACTTC.

This clonotype was picked up many times. The rearrangement joins TRBV3-1 to TRBJ1-1; D is perhaps TRBD1 (5 bases). Trimming cost V 0 bases and J 3 bases, with 11 bases left between them. The CDR3 has 15 amino acids. Germline V gene data show CDR1 as LGHDT and CDR2 as YNNKEL (reference sequence). The CDR3 sequence is CASSQDGGTDTEAFF. Here the CDR3 DNA reads TGTGCCAGCAGCCAAGACGGCGGGACCGACACTGAAGCTTTCTTT.

The chain recombines TRBV7-9 with TRBJ2-2; 11 positions agree with TRBD1. With 5 bases clipped from V and 6 bases from J, the junction kept 8 bases outside the gene matches. Germline V gene lookup returns CDR1 SEHNR and CDR2 FQNEAQ (reference sequence). The CDR3 sequence is 16 residues long. CDR3 residues: CASSLRGTGGPGELFF. Written as DNA, the CDR3 is TGTGCCAGCAGCCTACGTGGGACAGGGGGGCCCGGGGAGCTGTTTTTT. Based on the CDR3 plus reference TRBV7-9 and TRBJ2-2, the full variable domain is DTGVSQNPRHKITKRGQNVTFRCDPISEHNRLYWYRQTLGQGPEFLTYFQNEAQLEKSRLLSDRFSAERPKGSFSTLEIQRTEQGDSAMYLCASSLRGTGGPGELFFGEGSRLTVL.

This clonotype was detected ten times or more. The V call is TRBV3-1, the J call TRBJ2-1, with 7 bases lining up with TRBD2. Germline CDR1 and CDR2: LGHDT and YNNKEL (reference sequence). The CDR3 covers 15 residues. V trimming: 4 bases; J trimming: 7 bases; junction bases outside the gene matches: 10. The CDR3 protein is CASSPSGTTSNEQFF. The CDR3 DNA follows: TGTGCCAGCAGCCCAAGCGGGACTACCTCTAATGAGCAGTTCTTC.

This clonotype was recorded a few times. The rearrangement uses TRBV6-1 and TRBJ2-4; D gene ambiguous. V was shortened by 5 bases and J by 7 bases, with 15 bases between the two germline ends. Germline V gene lookup returns CDR1 MNHNS and CDR2 SASEGT. The CDR3 is 14 residues long. CDR3 in DNA: TGTGCCAGCAGTTCTCACGGAGAGGTGAACATTCAGTACTTC. Amino acids: CASSSHGEVNIQYF.

The chain joins TRBV6-1 to TRBJ2-1, with 10 bases matching TRBD2. Germline V gene data show CDR1 as MNHNS and CDR2 as SASEGT. V was pared by 5 bases and J by 10 bases, with 14 bases of the junction left unmatched. The CDR3 length is 16 residues. The CDR3 reads CASSYAFRAGGREQFF. The CDR3 DNA reads TGTGCCAGCAGTTACGCGTTTCGAGCGGGGGGGCGCGAGCAGTTCTTC.

This clonotype was counted many times. The V gene is TRBV5-1, the J gene TRBJ2-1; 14 positions agree with TRBD2. Per the germline V gene, CDR1 is SGHRS and CDR2 is YFSETQ. The trim removed 0 bases at V and 10 bases at J, leaving 9 bases unmatched. The CDR3 covers 17 residues. The CDR3 region is CASSLGLGLAGDGEQFF. In DNA form, the CDR3 reads TGCGCCAGCAGCTTGGGGCTGGGACTAGCGGGAGACGGGGAGCAGTTCTTC.

In its sample, this clonotype was seen many times. J is TRBJ2-7 and V is TRBV6-1, with D unclear. CDR1 is MNHNS and CDR2 is SASEGT in the germline V gene. The CDR3 extends over 12 amino acids. Trimming cost V 1 base and J 3 bases, with 4 bases left between them. The CDR3 DNA follows: TGTGCCAGCAGTGAAGAGGTCTACGAGCAGTACTTC. Its protein product is CASSEEVYEQYF.

The sample holds many counts of this clonotype. The V gene is TRBV27, the J gene TRBJ2-3; unclear D gene. Trimming removed 3 bases at V and 3 bases at J, with 10 bases between. CDR3 length: 14 residues. The germline V gene encodes CDR1 MNHEY and CDR2 SMNVEV (reference sequence). The CDR3 coding sequence is TGTGCCAGCAGTTTCGAAATAGCAACAGATACGCAGTATTTT. Translating gives CASSFEIATDTQYF.

This clonotype was seen a few times. The chain combines TRBV20-1 with TRBJ2-2; 11 bases map to TRBD2. Germline-derived CDR1 and CDR2 are DFQATT and SNEGSKA (reference sequence). The CDR3 loop spans 15 amino acids. After removal of 3 bases from V and 7 bases from J, the junction contained 7 bases not matched to a gene. CDR3 sequence reads: CSARASGGLDGELFF. As DNA, the CDR3 is TGCAGTGCTAGGGCTAGCGGGGGGTTGGACGGGGAGCTGTTTTTT.

The chain has TRBV29-1 and TRBJ2-3; 8 nucleotides match TRBD1. V trimming: 3 bases; J trimming: 4 bases; junction bases outside the gene matches: 6. The CDR3 has 14 amino acids. Germline CDR1 reads SQVTM; CDR2 reads ANQGSEA. DNA of the CDR3: TGCAGCGTTGACAGGGGGCAAAGGGCAGATACGCAGTATTTT. It specifies CSVDRGQRADTQYF.